The T cell receptor beta chain under discussion was sequenced for a study of human T cells and chemical hapten exposure (dated by TCRdb to the early 2020s). For context, the study as a whole: For sensitization, 2% DPC in acetone was applied to an approximately 2 cm by approximately 2 cm area of upper inner arm skin. Throughout the study period of approximately 23 weeks, patients also received therapeutic DPC doses to the scalp every week. Libraries were pooled for sequencing, and per-sample TCR yields varied mainly because of small differences in library volumes within the pool. Patient blood was sampled pre-sensitization (week 0) and at 2, 6 and about 24 weeks after DPC sensitization. Alopecia areata with under or over 50% scalp involvement, alopecia totalis and alopecia universalis were represented in the patient cohort, which was mostly female. Nearly 30 alopecia patients gave blood for TCR sequencing at one to four time points (pre-sensitization, 2, 6 and 24 weeks). In alopecia patients, the study followed how the peripheral blood TCR repertoire changed in vivo over primary and secondary sensitization to diphenylcyclopropenone (DPC), a hapten. Patch testing was performed on the upper back with Finn chambers containing 0.01% DPC, and the patch tests were scored after 6 days according to International Contact Dermatitis Research Group standards. Results the study describes overall, beyond this receptor: A positive correlation was found between the number of PT1 expanded TCRs and patch test score, with significance reached at thresholds 8, 16 and 32 but not 4. Because all patients had alopecia, a presumed autoimmune disease, the immune response of the patients might differ from that of healthy individuals. After repeated subsampling, changes were observed in the strength of the expansion versus patch-test correlation and in the threshold at which the correlation became significant. DPC sensitization did not change the number of TCRs with a frequency above 1 in 1000, and there was no evidence of changes in global repertoire structure. Expanded TCRs formed significantly more large CDR3 similarity clusters than pre-sensitization or healthy control sets, consistent with antigen-driven responses.

As regards this clonotype: Its antigen target is currently unknown. The record has no base qualities; no much larger clone is one base away.

Receptor amplification or capture employed RACE. TCRdb names NextSeq 500 as the instrument used. During library preparation, unique molecular identifiers were attached to individual cDNA molecules so that TCRs could be counted in a quantitative, reproducible way. Each blood RNA sample was used to sequence both TCR alpha and TCR beta chains. The study's processing was this. Samples had a median of about 90,000 TCRs, with a range from about 23,224 to 750,000. V, J and CDR3 annotation of the TCR reads was carried out using the Decombinator software suite. For the PS versus PT1 abundance plots, all samples were subsampled to the same number of TCRs (28,000). Expanded TCRs were defined as absent before sensitization and observed at least eight times at the 2-week time point. TCRdb redid the processing of the public reads, applying fastp at Q25 and MiXCR, and retained in-frame beta chains. Each CDR3 protein appears once, grouped with its most common genes and DNA. These V and J calls derive from TCRdb rather than the authors' analysis. For this sample the table gives more than 150,000 distinct CDR3 sequences, of which approximately 24% were detected only once. Of the sample, roughly 2.3% is held by the ten largest clones.

The time point tag for this specimen amounts to: patch test 3, about 24 weeks after DPC sensitization. This sample's treatment or condition label indicates: therapeutic diphenylcyclopropenone sensitization with weekly scalp DPC. Blood at each patch-test visit was drawn before the patch test was applied. Eligible patients were aged 18 to 70, diagnosed with alopecia, deemed suitable for DPC therapy, and excluded if pregnant. Unfractionated whole blood was collected in Tempus Blood RNA tubes, and total RNA was extracted from that blood. Trimming removed 0 bases from V and 0 bases from J, leaving 9 bases between the germline ends. The germline V gene yields MNHNS for CDR1 and SASEGT for CDR2. The CDR3, from cysteine to phenylalanine, totals 16 residues. CDR3 DNA is the only sequence kept; it has 48 bases, read in frame from the first base.

The sequence was collected from a woman between 40 and 50 years old with alopecia areata. Some clones in this sample may be carry-over from other donors' samples. Sequencing was performed on whole blood, taken in connection with sensitization to the hapten diphenylcyclopropenone (DPC). The chain employs TRBV6-1 and TRBJ1-3; matching of 5 bases hints at TRBD1 as the D gene. CDR3 sequence: CASSEAPDSSGNTIYF. The base sequence is TGTGCCAGCAGTGAAGCGCCTGACAGCTCTGGAAACACCATATATTTT.